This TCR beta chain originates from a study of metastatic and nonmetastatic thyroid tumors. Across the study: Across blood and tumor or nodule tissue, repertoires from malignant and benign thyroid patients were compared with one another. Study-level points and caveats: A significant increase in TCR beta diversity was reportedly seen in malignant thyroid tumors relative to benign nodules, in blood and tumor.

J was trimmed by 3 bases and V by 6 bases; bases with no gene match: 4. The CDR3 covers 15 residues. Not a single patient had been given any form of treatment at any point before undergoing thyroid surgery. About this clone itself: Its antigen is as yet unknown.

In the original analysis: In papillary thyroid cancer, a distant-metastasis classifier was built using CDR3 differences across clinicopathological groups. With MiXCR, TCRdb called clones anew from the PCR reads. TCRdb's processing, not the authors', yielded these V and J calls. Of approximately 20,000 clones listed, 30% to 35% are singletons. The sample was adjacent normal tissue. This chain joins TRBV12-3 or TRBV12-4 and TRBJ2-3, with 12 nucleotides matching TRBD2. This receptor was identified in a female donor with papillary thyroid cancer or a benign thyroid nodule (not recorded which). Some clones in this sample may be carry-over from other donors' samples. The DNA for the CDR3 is TGTGCCAGCAGGCCTAGCGGGGGGGCTACAGATACGCAGTATTTT. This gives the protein CASRPSGGATDTQYF.